Listed here are 7 T cell receptor beta chains from one sample, sequenced in a study of blood T cells in healthy people across ages. PCR was performed a second time for about 7 to 12 cycles using a sample-barcoded 5' primer and a J-beta primer mix. MiXCR, run by TCRdb on the 5' RACE reads, gives a single entry per CDR3 protein. Of 1.2 million to 1.5 million distinct CDR3 sequences in the sample, approximately 59% were seen once. The specimen sequenced was blood. The receptors were sampled from a man between 18 and 29 years old in good health.

This chain joins TRBV27 and TRBJ2-7; 8 bases match TRBD2. The length of the CDR3 is 15 residues. Germline lookup yields CDR1 MNHEY and CDR2 SMNVEV (reference sequence). V was pared by 5 bases and J by 7 bases, with 13 bases of the junction left unmatched. The CDR3 here is CASSPSPAGVLEQYF. CDR3 nucleotide sequence: TGTGCCAGCAGTCCTTCCCCAGCGGGAGTCCTTGAGCAGTACTTC.

The rearrangement uses TRBV12-3 or TRBV12-4 and TRBJ1-2; D is ambiguous. V was cut by 5 bases and J by 5 bases, with 6 bases left in between. This CDR3 has 11 amino acids. The CDR3 region has the DNA TGTGCCAGCAGTGTGGCTTATGGCTACACCTTC. It yields the protein CASSVAYGYTF.

V usage is TRBV2 and J usage is TRBJ2-2; TRBD2 agrees at 10 bases. The CDR3 has 17 residues. Germline V gene sequence: CDR1 SNHLY, CDR2 FYNNEI. V trimming: 3 bases; J trimming: 3 bases; junction bases outside the gene matches: 7. DNA of the CDR3: TGTGCCAGCAGTGAGCCTAGCGGGAGTTTGGACACCGGGGAGCTGTTTTTT. Amino acid sequence: CASSEPSGSLDTGELFF.

The gene calls are TRBV30 and TRBJ2-3; the D gene is possibly TRBD1 (5 bases). Per germline, CDR1 GTSNPN and CDR2 SVGIG (reference sequence). The length of the CDR3 is 15 residues. V was cut by 0 bases and J by 3 bases, with 13 bases left in between. The CDR3 DNA reads TGTGCCTGGAGTGTTATCCCGAAGGGGACAGATACGCAGTATTTT. It codes for CAWSVIPKGTDTQYF.

Comment on this clonotype: A read error may be the cause here, since a much bigger clone is one base away. This chain connects TRBV7-8 to TRBJ2-3; TRBD2 agrees at 14 bases. This CDR3 comprises 18 residues. From germline, CDR1 is SGHVS and CDR2 FQNEAQ. CDR3 region: CTSSYYRTSGGKTDTQYF. In DNA form, the CDR3 reads TGTACCAGCAGTTACTACCGGACTAGCGGGGGGAAGACAGATACGCAGTATTTT. Filled out from reference TRBV7-8 and TRBJ2-3, the complete variable domain reads GAGVSQSPRYKVAKRGQDVALRCDPISGHVSLFWYQQALGQGPEFLTYFQNEAQLDKSGLPSDRFFAERPEGSVSTLKIQRTQQEDSAVYLCTSSYYRTSGGKTDTQYFGPGTRLTVL.

V and J are TRBV28 and TRBJ2-2; D call uncertain. V lost 10 bases to trimming and J lost 0 bases, with 9 bases between them. The CDR3 consists of 13 residues. Germline V lookup: CDR1 MDHEN, CDR2 SYDVKM. CDR3 bases: TGTGCCACAAGGCTAGCGAACACCGGGGAGCTGTTTTTT. Its protein is CATRLANTGELFF. Complete variable domain (other parts from reference TRBV28 and TRBJ2-2): DVKVTQSSRYLVKRTGEKVFLECVQDMDHENMFWYRQDPGLGLRLIYFSYDVKMKEKGDIPEGYSVSREKKERFSLILESASTNQTSMYLCATRLANTGELFFGEGSRLTVL.

V usage is TRBV6-1 and J usage is TRBJ2-7; TRBD2 matches 9 bases. CDR3 length: 14 amino acids. V trimming: 8 bases; J trimming: 4 bases; junction bases outside the gene matches: 9. Germline V gene sequence: CDR1 MNHNS, CDR2 SASEGT. This CDR3 is CASSISGRTYEQYF. CDR3 sequence (DNA): TGTGCCAGCTCTATAAGCGGGAGGACATACGAGCAGTACTTC.